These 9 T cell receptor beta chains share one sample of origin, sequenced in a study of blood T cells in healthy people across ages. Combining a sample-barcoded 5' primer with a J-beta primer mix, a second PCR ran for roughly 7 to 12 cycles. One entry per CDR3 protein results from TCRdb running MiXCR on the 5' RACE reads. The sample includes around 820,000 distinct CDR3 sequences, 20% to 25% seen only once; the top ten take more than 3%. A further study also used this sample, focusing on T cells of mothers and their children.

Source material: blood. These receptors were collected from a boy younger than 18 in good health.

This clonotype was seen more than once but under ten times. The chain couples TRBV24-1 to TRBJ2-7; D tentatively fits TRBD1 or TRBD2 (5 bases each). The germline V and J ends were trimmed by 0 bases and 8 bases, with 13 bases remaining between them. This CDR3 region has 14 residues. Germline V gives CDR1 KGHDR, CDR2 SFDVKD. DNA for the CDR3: TGTGCCACCAGTGATTTGCGGGCCCCGGGACAGCAGTACTTC. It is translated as CATSDLRAPGQQYF.

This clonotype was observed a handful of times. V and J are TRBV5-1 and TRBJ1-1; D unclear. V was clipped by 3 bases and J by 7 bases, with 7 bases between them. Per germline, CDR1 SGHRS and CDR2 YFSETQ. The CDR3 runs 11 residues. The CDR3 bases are TGCGCCAGCAGCTCCGGCGGTGAAGCTTTCTTT. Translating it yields CASSSGGEAFF.

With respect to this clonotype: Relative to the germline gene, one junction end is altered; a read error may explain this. CDR3 residues: CASSNARTGTQYF. The CDR3 DNA follows: TGTGCCAGCAGTAACGCCCGCACAGGTACGCAGTATTTT. The chain is built from TRBV12-3 or TRBV12-4 and TRBJ2-3, with TRBD1 as a possible D gene (5 bases). The CDR3 extends over 13 amino acids.

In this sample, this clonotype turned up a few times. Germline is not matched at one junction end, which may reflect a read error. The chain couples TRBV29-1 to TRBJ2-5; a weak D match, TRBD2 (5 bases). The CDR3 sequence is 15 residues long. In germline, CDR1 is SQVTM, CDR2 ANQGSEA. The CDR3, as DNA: TGCAGCGTTGGACGTCGGCTAGCTAGACAAGAGACCAAGTACTTC. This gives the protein CSVGRRLARQETKYF.

The CDR3 reads CASSQTDRLLAYEQYF. CDR3 coding DNA: TGCGCCAGCAGCCAAACGGACAGATTATTAGCCTACGAGCAGTACTTC. The chain couples TRBV4-1 to TRBJ2-7; the D gene is possibly TRBD1 (6 bases). Germline V gene lookup returns CDR1 MGHRA and CDR2 YSYEKL. Trimming stripped 2 bases from V and 2 bases from J, with 16 bases between. The CDR3 extends over 16 amino acids.

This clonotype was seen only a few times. CDR3 region: CASSLTSGVYNEQFF. CDR3 coding DNA: TGTGCCAGCAGCTTAACTAGCGGCGTCTACAATGAGCAGTTCTTC. The chain carries TRBV7-9 and TRBJ2-1, with TRBD2 matching over 8 bases. This CDR3 contains 15 residues. Germline-derived CDR1 and CDR2 are SEHNR and FQNEAQ (reference sequence). V lost 2 bases, J lost 3 bases, and 3 bases stayed unmatched.

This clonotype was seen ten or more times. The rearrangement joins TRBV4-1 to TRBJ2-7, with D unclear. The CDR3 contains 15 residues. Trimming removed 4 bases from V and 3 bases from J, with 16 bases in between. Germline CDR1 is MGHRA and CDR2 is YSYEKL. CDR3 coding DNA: TGCGCCAGCAGCCTGGCGCTGGGGTCTATCTACGAGCAGTACTTC. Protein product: CASSLALGSIYEQYF.

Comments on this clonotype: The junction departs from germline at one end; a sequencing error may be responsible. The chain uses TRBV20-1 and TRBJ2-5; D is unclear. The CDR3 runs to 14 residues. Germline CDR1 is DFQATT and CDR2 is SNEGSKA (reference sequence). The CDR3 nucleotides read TGCAGTGCTAGCGAGAGCCTCACCCCTCGCGAGCAGTGCTTC. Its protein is CSASESLTPREQCF.

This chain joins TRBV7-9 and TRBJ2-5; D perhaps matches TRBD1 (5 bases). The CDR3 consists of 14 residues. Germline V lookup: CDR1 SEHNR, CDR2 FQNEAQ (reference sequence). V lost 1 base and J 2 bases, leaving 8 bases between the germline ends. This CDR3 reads CASSLEGPQETQYF. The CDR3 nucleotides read TGTGCCAGCAGCTTAGAGGGGCCACAAGAGACCCAGTACTTC.